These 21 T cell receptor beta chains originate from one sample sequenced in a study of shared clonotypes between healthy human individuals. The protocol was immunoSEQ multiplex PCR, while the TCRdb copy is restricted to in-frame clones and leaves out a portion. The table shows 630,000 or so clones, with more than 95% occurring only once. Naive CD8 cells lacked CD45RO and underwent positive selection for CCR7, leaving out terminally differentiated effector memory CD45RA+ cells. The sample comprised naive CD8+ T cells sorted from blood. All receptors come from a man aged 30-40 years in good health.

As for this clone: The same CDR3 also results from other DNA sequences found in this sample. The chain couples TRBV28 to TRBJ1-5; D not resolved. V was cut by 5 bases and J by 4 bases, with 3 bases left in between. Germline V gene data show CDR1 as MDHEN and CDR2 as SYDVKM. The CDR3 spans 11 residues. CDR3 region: CASSLNQPQHF. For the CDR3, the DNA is TGTGCCAGCAGTCTAAATCAGCCCCAGCATTTT.

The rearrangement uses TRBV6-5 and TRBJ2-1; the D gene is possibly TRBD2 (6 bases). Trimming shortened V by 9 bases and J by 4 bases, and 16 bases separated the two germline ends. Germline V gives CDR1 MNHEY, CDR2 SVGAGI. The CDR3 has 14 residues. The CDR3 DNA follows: TGTGCCAGTGGATATGCTAGCGCATACAATGAGCAGTTCTTC. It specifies CASGYASAYNEQFF.

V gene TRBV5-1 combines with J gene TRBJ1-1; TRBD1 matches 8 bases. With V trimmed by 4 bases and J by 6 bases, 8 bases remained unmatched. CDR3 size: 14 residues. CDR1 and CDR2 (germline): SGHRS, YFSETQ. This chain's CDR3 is CASSAGQGRSEAFF. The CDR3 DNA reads TGCGCCAGCAGCGCAGGACAGGGAAGATCTGAAGCTTTCTTT.

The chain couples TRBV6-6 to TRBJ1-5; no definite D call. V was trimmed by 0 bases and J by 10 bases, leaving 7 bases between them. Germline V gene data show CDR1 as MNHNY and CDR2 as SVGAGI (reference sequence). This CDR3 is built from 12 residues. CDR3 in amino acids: CASSYSAEPQHF. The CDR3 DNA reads TGTGCCAGCAGTTACTCGGCAGAACCCCAGCATTTT.

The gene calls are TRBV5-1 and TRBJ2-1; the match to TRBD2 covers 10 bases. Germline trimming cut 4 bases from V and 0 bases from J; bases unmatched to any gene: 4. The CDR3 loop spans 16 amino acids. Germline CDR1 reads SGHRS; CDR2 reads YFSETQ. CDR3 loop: CASSTGLADSYNEQFF. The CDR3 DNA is TGCGCCAGCAGCACCGGACTAGCGGACTCCTACAATGAGCAGTTCTTC. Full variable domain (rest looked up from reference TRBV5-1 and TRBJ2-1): KAGVTQTPRYLIKTRGQQVTLSCSPISGHRSVSWYQQTPGQGLQFLFEYFSETQRNKGNFPGRFSGRQFSNSRSEMNVSTLELGDSALYLCASSTGLADSYNEQFFGPGTRLTVL.

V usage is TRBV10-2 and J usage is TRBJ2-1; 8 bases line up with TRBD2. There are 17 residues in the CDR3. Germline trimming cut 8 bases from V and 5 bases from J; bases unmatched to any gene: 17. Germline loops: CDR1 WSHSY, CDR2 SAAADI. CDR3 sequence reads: CASGDRGWDSGDNEQFF. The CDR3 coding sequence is TGCGCCAGCGGGGATAGGGGGTGGGATAGCGGGGACAATGAGCAGTTCTTC.

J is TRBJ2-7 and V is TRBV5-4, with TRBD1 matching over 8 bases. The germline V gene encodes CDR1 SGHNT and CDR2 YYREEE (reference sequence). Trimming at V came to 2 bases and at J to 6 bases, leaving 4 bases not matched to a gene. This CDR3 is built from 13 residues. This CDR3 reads CASSFDRGGEQYF. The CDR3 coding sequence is TGTGCCAGCAGCTTCGACAGGGGTGGCGAGCAGTACTTC.

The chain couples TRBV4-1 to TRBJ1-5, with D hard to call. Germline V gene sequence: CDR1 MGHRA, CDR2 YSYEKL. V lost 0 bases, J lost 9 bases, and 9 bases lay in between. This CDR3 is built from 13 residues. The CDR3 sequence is CASSQDIGSPQHF. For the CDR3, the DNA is TGCGCCAGCAGCCAAGATATTGGATCGCCCCAGCATTTT.

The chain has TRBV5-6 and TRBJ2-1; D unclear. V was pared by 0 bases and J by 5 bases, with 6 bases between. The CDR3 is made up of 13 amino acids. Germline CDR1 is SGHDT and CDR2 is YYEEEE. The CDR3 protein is CASSLEGDNEQFF. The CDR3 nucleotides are TGTGCCAGCAGCTTGGAGGGTGACAATGAGCAGTTCTTC.

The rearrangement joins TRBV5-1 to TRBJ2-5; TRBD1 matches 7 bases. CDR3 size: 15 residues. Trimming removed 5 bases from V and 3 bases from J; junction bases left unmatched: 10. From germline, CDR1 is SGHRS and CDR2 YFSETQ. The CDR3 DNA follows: TGCGCCAGCAGTCCGCCCCCCACAGGGGAAGAGACCCAGTACTTC. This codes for CASSPPPTGEETQYF.

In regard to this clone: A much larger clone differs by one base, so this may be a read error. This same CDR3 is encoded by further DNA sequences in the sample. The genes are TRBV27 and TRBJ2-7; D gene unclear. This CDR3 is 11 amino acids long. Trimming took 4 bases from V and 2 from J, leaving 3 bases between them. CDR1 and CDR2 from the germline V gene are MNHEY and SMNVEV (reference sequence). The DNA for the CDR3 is TGTGCCAGCAGTTCCGCCTACGAGCAGTACTTC. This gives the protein CASSSAYEQYF.

The CDR3 protein is CASSFDQYNEQFF. For the CDR3, the DNA is TGCGCCAGCAGCTTCGACCAGTACAATGAGCAGTTCTTC. The chain combines TRBV5-1 with TRBJ2-1; D not resolved. The CDR3 extends over 13 amino acids. V lost 2 bases and J lost 4, with 7 bases in between. In germline, CDR1 is SGHRS, CDR2 YFSETQ.

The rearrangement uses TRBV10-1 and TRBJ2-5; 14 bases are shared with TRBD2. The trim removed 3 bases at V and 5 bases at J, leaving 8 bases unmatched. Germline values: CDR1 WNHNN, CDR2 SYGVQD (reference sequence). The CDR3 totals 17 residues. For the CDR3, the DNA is TGCGCCAGCAGTGACAGTCGGGGACTAGCGGGAGTTGAGACCCAGTACTTC. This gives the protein CASSDSRGLAGVETQYF.

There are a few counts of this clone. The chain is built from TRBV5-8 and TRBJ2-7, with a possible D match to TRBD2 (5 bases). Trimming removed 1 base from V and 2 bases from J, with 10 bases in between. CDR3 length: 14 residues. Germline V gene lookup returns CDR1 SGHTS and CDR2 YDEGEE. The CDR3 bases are TGTGCCAGCAGCTTGCAGCGGTACCCCTACGAGCAGTACTTC. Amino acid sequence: CASSLQRYPYEQYF.

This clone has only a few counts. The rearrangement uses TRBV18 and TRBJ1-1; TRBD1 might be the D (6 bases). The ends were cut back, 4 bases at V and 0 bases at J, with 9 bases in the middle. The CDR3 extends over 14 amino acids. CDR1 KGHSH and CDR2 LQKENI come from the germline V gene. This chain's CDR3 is CASSLGQMNTEAFF. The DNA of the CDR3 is TGTGCCAGCTCACTCGGACAGATGAACACTGAAGCTTTCTTT.

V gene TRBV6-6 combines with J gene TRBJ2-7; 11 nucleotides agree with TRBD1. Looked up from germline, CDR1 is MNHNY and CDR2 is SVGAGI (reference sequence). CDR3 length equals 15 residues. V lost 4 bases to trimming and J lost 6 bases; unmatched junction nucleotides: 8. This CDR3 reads CASSFPGQGEGEQYF. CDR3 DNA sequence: TGTGCCAGCAGTTTCCCGGGACAGGGGGAGGGCGAGCAGTACTTC.

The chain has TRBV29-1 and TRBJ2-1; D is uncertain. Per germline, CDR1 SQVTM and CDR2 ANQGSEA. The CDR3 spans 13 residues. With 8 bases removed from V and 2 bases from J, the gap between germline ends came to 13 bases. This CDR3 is CSPVLPTYNEQFF. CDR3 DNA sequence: TGCAGCCCGGTGCTTCCCACCTACAATGAGCAGTTCTTC.

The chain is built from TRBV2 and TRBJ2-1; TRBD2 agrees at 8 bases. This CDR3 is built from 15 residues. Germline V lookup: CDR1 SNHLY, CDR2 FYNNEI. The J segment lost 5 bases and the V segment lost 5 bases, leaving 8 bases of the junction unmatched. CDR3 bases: TGTGCCAGCAGTCTTAGCGGGGACGGGGACAATGAGCAGTTCTTC. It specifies CASSLSGDGDNEQFF.

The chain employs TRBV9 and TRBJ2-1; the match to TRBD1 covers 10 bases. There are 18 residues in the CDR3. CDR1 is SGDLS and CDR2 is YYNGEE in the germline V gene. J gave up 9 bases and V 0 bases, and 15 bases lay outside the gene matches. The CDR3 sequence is CASSVEGEGDRGSVEQFF. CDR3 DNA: TGTGCCAGCAGCGTAGAAGGGGAGGGGGACAGGGGATCGGTTGAGCAGTTCTTC.

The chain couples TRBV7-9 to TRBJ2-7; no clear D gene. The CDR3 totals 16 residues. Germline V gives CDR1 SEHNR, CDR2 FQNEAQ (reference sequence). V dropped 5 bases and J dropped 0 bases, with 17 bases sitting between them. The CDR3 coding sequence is TGTGCCAGCAGCCCCATCGGTCCTCGGAGCTCCTACGAGCAGTACTTC. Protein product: CASSPIGPRSSYEQYF.

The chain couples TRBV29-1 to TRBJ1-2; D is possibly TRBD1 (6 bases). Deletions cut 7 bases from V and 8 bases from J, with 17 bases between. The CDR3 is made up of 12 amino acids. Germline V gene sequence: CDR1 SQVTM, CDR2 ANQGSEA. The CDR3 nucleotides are TGCAGCGGAATCGGGGGCGCGAGCGGCTACACCTTC. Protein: CSGIGGASGYTF.